The source of this T cell receptor (beta chain) is a study of vaccination effects on CD4 cells after COVID-19. The protocol was immunoSEQ multiplex PCR, while the TCRdb copy is restricted to in-frame clones and leaves out a portion. In the table there are 35,000 to 55,000 clones, 70% to 80% of which are singletons. CDR3 length: 13 amino acids. V lost 8 bases to trimming and J lost 1 base; unmatched junction nucleotides: 2. CDR1 is WNHNN, CDR2 SYGVQD, per germline (reference sequence). Pools of viral peptides were used by the ViraFEST assay to expand antigen-specific CD4+ T cells ahead of sequencing. Subsequent to 10 days of culture, CD4+ T cells were isolated. The study found no prior SARS-CoV-2 infection in the vaccine recipients, who tested negative for nucleocapsid antibodies. This clone was observed a few times. What it binds is unknown.

The V gene is TRBV10-1, the J gene TRBJ1-1, with TRBD1 matching over 9 bases. This clonotype originated in a human donor who received a COVID-19 vaccine. Here the sequenced sample was CD4+ T cells from PBMCs cultured with SARS-CoV-2 spike peptides, taken before COVID-19 vaccination. The chain's CDR3 is CASRDRANTEAFF. Written as DNA, the CDR3 is TGCGCCAGCCGGGACAGGGCGAACACTGAAGCTTTCTTT.